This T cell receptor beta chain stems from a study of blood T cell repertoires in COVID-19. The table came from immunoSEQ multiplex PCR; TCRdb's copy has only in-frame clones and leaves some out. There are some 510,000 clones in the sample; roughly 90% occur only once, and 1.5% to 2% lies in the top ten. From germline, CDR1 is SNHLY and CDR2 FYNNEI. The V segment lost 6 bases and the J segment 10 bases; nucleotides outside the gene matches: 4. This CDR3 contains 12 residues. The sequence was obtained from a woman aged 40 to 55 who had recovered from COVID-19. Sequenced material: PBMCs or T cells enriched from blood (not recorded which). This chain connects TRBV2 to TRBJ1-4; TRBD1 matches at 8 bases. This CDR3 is CASREQGGKLFF. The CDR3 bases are TGTGCCAGCAGAGAACAGGGGGGAAAACTGTTTTTT. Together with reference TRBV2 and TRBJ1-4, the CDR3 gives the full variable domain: EPEVTQTPSHQVTQMGQEVILRCVPISNHLYFYWYRQILGQKVEFLVSFYNNEISEKSEIFDDQFSVERPDGSNFTLKIRSTKLEDSAMYFCASREQGGKLFFGSGTQLSVL.